This TCR beta chain was recovered during a study of identical twins. Trimming pared 5 bases from V and 3 bases from J, leaving 11 bases between. The CDR3 totals 14 residues. CDR1 is KGHDR and CDR2 is SFDVKD in the germline V gene. One entry per CDR3 protein, called by TCRdb with MiXCR from the 5' RACE reads. The data show some 730,000 distinct CDR3 sequences, roughly 18% seen once. This same sample was also part of a study on T cells expressing NK-cell markers.

This receptor was obtained from a woman under 30 in good health. J is TRBJ2-3 and V is TRBV24-1; no firm D call. The sequenced sample consisted of PBMCs. This CDR3 is CATSGIGPTDTQYF. The CDR3, as DNA: TGTGCCACCAGTGGGATAGGCCCTACAGATACGCAGTATTTT.